The TCR beta chain under discussion was sequenced for a study of blood T cell repertoires in COVID-19. Some clones are missing from TCRdb's copy, which holds only in-frame ones; the method was immunoSEQ multiplex PCR. The sample records some 380,000 clones, around 84% being singletons. Germline CDR1 and CDR2: LGHDT and YNNKEL (reference sequence). This CDR3 spans 13 amino acids. V was cut by 4 bases and J by 6 bases, with 13 bases left in between. The chain combines TRBV3-1 (or the pseudogene TRBV3-2) with TRBJ2-7; D is unresolved. The sample consisted of peripheral blood. The TCR comes from a human donor with acute or convalescent COVID-19. The donor label of this sample is uncertain. The CDR3 bases are TGTGCCAGCAGCCCCCGGGTGCGTCTCGAGCAGTACTTC. Its translation: CASSPRVRLEQYF.